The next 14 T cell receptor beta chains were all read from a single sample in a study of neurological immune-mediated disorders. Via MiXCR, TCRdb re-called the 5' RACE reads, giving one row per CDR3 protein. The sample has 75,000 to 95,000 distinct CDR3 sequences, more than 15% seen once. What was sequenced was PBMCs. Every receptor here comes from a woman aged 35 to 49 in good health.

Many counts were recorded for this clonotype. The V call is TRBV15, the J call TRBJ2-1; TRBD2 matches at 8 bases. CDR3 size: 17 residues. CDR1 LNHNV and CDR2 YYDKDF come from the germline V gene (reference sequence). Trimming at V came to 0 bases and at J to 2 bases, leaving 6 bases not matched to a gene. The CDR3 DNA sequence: TGTGCCACCAGCAGAGAAACAGCGGGGGCCGCCTACAATGAGCAGTTCTTC. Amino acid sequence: CATSRETAGAAYNEQFF.

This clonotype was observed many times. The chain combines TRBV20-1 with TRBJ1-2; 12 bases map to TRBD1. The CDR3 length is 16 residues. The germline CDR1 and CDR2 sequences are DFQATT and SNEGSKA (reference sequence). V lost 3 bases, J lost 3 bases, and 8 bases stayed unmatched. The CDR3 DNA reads TGCAGTGCTAGGTCTGGGACAGGGGGCTCGTACTATGGCTACACCTTC. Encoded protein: CSARSGTGGSYYGYTF.

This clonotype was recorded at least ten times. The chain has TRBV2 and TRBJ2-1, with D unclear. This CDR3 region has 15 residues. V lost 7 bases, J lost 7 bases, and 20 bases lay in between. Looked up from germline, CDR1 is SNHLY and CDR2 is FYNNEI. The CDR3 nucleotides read TGTGCCAGCACCCCCTTTTCGGGTGTGCGGAATGAGCAGTTCTTC. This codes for CASTPFSGVRNEQFF.

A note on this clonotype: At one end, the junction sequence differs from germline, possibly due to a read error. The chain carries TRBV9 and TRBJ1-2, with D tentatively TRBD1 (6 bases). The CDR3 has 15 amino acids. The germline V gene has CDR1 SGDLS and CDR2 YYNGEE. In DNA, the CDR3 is TGTGCTAGCAGCGTGGGAGAGGGGGATAACTATGGCTACACCTTC. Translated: CASSVGEGDNYGYTF.

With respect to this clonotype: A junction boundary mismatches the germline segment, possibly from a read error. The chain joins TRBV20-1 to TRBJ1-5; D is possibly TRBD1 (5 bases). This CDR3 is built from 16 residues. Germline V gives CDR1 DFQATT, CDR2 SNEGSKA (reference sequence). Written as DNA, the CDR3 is TGCAGTGCTAGAGATTTGGGGGAGGGAGTTGATAAGCCCAAGCATTTT. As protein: CSARDLGEGVDKPKHF.

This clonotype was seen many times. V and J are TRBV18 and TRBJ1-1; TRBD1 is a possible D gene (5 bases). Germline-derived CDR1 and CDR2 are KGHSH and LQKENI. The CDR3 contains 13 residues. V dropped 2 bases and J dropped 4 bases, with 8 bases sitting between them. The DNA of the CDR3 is TGTGCCAGCTCACCATCAGGGAGCACTGAAGCTTTCTTT. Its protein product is CASSPSGSTEAFF.

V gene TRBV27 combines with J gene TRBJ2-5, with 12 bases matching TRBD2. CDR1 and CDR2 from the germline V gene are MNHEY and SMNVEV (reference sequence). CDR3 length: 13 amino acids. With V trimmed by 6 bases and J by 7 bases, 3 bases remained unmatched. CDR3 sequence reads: CASRLGLAGTQYF. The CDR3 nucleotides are TGTGCCAGCAGGCTGGGACTAGCGGGGACCCAGTACTTC.

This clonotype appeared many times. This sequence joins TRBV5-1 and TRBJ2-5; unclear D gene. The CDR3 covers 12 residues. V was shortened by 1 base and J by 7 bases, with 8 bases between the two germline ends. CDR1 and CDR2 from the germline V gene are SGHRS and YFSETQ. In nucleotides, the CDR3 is TGCGCCAGCAGCTTGACCCCTTGGACCCAGTACTTC. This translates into CASSLTPWTQYF.

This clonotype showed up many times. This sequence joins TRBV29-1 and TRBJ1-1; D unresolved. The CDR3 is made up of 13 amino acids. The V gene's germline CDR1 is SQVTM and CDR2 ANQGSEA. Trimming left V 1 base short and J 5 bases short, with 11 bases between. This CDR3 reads CSVEVATRTEAFF. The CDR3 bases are TGCAGCGTTGAAGTCGCAACACGGACTGAAGCTTTCTTT.

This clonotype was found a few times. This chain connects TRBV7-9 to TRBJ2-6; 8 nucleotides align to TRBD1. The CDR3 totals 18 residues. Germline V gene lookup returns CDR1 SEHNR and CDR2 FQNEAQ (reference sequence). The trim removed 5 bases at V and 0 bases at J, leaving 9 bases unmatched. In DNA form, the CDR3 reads TGTGCCAGCAGCCCGTCCAGGGGGCCGGGCTCTGGGGCCAACGTCCTGACTTTC. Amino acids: CASSPSRGPGSGANVLTF.

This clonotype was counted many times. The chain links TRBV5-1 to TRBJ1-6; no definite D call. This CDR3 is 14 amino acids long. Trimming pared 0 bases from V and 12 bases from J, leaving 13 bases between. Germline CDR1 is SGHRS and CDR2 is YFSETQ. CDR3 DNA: TGCGCCAGCAGCTTGGATCCTCCCTCGGGACCCCTCCACTTT. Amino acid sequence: CASSLDPPSGPLHF. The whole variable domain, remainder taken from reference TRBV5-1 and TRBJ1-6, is KAGVTQTPRYLIKTRGQQVTLSCSPISGHRSVSWYQQTPGQGLQFLFEYFSETQRNKGNFPGRFSGRQFSNSRSEMNVSTLELGDSALYLCASSLDPPSGPLHFGNGTRLTVT.

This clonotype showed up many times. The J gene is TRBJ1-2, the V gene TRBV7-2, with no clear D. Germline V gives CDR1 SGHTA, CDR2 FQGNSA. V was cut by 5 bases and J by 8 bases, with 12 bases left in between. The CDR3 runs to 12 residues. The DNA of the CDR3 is TGTGCCAGCAGCGCTCCCCCAGGCGGCTACACCTTC. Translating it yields CASSAPPGGYTF. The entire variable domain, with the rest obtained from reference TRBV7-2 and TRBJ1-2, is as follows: GAGVSQSPSNKVTEKGKDVELRCDPISGHTALYWYRQSLGQGLEFLIYFQGNSAPDKSGLPSDRFSAERTGGSVSTLTIQRTQQEDSAVYLCASSAPPGGYTFGSGTRLTVV.

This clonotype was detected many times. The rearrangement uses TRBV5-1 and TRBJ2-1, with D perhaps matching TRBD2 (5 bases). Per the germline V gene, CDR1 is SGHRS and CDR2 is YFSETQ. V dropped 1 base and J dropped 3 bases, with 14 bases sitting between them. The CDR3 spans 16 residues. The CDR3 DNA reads TGCGCCAGCAGCTTGAGCGGAGGTGTAATCTACAATGAGCAGTTCTTC. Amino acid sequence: CASSLSGGVIYNEQFF.

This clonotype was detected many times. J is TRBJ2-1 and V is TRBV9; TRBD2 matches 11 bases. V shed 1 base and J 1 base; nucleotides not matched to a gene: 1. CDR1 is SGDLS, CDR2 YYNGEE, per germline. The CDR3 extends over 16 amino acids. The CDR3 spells CASSVRLAGSYNEQFF. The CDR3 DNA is TGTGCCAGCAGCGTAAGACTAGCGGGATCCTACAATGAGCAGTTCTTC.